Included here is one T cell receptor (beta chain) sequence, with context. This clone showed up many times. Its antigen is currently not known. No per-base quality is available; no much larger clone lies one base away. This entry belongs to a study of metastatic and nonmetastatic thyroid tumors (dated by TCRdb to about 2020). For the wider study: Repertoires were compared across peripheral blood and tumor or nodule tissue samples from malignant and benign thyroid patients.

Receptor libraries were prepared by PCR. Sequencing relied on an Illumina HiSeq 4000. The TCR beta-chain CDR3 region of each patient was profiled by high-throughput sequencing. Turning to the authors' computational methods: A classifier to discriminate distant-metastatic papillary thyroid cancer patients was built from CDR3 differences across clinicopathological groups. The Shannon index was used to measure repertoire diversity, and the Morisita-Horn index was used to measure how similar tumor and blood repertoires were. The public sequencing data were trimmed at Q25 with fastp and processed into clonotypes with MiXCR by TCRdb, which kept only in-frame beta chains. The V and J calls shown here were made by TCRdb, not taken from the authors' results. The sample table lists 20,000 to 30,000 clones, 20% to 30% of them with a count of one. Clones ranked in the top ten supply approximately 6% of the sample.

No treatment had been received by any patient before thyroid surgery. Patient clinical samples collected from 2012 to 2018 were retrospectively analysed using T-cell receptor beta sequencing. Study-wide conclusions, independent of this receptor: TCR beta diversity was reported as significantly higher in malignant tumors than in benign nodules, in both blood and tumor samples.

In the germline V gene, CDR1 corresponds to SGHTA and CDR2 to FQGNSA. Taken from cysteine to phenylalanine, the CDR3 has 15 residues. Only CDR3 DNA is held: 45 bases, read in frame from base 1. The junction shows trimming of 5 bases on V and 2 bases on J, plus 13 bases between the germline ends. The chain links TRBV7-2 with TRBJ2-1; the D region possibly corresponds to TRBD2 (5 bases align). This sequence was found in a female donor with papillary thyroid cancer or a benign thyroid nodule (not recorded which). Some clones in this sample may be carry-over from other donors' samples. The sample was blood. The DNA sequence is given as TGTGCCAGCAGCCTCACGGGATATCCCTACAATGAGCAGTTCTTC. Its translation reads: CASSLTGYPYNEQFF.